These 3 T cell receptor beta chains came from one sample sequenced in a study of shared clonotypes between healthy human individuals. Sequencing used immunoSEQ multiplex PCR; TCRdb keeps in-frame clones, though not all of them. The data contain 640,000 or so clones, 60% to 80% of them singletons. Source material: memory CD4+ T cells sorted from blood. Stated subset: CD45RA-negative fraction. The receptor source for this set is a woman under 40 in good health.

V is TRBV5-1 and J is TRBJ2-6; D not resolved. The germline V gene encodes CDR1 SGHRS and CDR2 YFSETQ. V was cut by 3 bases and J by 4 bases, with 14 bases left in between. The CDR3 is 16 amino acids. The CDR3 loop is CASSSGPALGANVLTF. CDR3 DNA sequence: TGCGCCAGCAGCTCCGGGCCGGCGCTGGGGGCCAACGTCCTGACTTTC.

The chain has TRBV5-6 and TRBJ1-4, with a possible D match to TRBD1 (5 bases). CDR1 is SGHDT and CDR2 is YYEEEE in the germline V gene. The V and J ends lost 4 bases and 1 base respectively, with 8 bases between them. The CDR3 consists of 14 residues. In nucleotides, the CDR3 is TGTGCCAGCAGCCAGGGTTTAACTAATGAAAAACTGTTTTTT. As protein: CASSQGLTNEKLFF. Filled out from reference TRBV5-6 and TRBJ1-4, the complete variable domain reads DAGVTQSPTHLIKTRGQQVTLRCSPKSGHDTVSWYQQALGQGPQFIFQYYEEEERQRGNFPDRFSGHQFPNYSSELNVNALLLGDSALYLCASSQGLTNEKLFFGSGTQLSVL.

About this clone itself: This CDR3 is also generated by other DNA sequences in the sample. V gene TRBV30 combines with J gene TRBJ1-1; D is ambiguous. V dropped 2 bases and J dropped 1 base, with 8 bases sitting between them. Germline V gene lookup returns CDR1 GTSNPN and CDR2 SVGIG (reference sequence). The CDR3 length is 13 residues. CDR3 sequence: CAWSPTANTEAFF. CDR3 nucleotide sequence: TGTGCCTGGAGTCCAACAGCGAACACTGAAGCTTTCTTT.